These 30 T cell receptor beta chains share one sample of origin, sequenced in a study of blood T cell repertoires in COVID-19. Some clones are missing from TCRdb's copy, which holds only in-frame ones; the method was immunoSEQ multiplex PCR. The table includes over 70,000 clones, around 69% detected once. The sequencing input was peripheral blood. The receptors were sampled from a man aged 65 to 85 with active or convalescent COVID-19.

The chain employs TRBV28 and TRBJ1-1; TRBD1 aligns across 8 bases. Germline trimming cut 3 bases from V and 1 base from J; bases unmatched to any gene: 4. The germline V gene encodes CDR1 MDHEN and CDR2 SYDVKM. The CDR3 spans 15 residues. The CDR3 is CASSFGDRPNTEAFF. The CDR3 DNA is TGTGCCAGCAGTTTCGGGGACAGGCCGAACACTGAAGCTTTCTTT.

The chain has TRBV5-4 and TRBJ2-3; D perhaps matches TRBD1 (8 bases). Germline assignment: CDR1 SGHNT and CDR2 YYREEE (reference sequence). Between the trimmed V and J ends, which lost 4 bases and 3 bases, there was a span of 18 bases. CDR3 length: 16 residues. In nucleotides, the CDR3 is TGTGCCAGCAGCACCCGACAGGGGAGGGGAACAGATACGCAGTATTTT. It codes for CASSTRQGRGTDTQYF.

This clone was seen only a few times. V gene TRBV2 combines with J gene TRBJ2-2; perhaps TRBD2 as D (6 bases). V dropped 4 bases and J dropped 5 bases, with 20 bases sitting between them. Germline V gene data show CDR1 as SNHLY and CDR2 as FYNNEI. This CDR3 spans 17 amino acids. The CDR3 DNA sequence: TGTGCCAGCAGTGCGTTCGGGGGAGGAACAATTACCGGGGAGCTGTTTTTT. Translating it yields CASSAFGGGTITGELFF.

CDR3 nucleotides: TGTGCCACCGGTATGGGCCAGCCTGGGGCCAACGTCCTGACTTTC. Translating gives CATGMGQPGANVLTF. The J gene is TRBJ2-6, the V gene TRBV19; no firm D call. This CDR3 is built from 15 residues. Germline V gives CDR1 LNHDA, CDR2 SQIVND (reference sequence). The V and J ends lost 10 bases and 2 bases respectively, with 15 bases between them.

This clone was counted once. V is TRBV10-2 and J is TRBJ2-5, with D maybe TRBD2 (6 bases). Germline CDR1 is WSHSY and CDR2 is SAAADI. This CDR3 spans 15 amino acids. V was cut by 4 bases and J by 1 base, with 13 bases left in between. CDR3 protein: CASSGETSTQETQYF. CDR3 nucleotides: TGCGCCAGCAGTGGGGAGACTAGTACCCAAGAGACCCAGTACTTC.

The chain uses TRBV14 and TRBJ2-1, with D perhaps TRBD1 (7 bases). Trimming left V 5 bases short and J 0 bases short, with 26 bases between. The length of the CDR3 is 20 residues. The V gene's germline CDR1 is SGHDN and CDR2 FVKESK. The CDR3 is CASSARKQGGPGDSYNEQFF. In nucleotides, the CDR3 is TGTGCCAGCAGCGCACGAAAGCAAGGGGGCCCGGGGGACTCCTACAATGAGCAGTTCTTC.

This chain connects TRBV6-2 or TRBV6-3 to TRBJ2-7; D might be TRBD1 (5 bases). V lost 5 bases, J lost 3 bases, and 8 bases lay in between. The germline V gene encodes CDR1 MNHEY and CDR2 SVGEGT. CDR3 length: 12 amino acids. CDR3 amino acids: CASSGAGYEQYF. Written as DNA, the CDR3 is TGTGCCAGCAGTGGGGCAGGCTACGAGCAGTACTTC.

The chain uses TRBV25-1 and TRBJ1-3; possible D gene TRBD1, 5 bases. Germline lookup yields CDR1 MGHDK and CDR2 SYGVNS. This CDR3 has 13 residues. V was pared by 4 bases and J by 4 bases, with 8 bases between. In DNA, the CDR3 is TGTGCCAGCAGTGGCAGGGCCGGAAACACCATATATTTT. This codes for CASSGRAGNTIYF.

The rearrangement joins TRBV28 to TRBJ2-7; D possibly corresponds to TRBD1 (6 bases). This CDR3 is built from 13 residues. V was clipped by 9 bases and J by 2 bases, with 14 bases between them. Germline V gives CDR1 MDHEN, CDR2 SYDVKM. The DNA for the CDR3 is TGTGCCAGTATGACAGGAAGGACCTACGAGCAGTACTTC. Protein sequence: CASMTGRTYEQYF. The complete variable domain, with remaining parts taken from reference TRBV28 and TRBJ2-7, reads DVKVTQSSRYLVKRTGEKVFLECVQDMDHENMFWYRQDPGLGLRLIYFSYDVKMKEKGDIPEGYSVSREKKERFSLILESASTNQTSMYLCASMTGRTYEQYFGPGTRLTVT.

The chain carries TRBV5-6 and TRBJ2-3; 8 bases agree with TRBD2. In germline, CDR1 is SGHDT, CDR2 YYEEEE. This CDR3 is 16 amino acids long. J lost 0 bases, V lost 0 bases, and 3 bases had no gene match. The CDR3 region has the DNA TGTGCCAGCAGCTTGGCGGGGGGGGCTAGCACAGATACGCAGTATTTT. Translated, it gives CASSLAGGASTDTQYF.

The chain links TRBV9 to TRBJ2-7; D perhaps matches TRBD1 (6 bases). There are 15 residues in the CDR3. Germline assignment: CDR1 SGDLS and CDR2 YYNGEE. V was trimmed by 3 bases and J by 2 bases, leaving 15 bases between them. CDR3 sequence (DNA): TGTGCCAGCAGCGCCAGGGGTGGGCAGACCTACGAGCAGTACTTC. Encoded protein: CASSARGGQTYEQYF.

The DNA for the CDR3 is TGTGCCAGCAGCCTCAGGGGGTCTGAAAACATTCAGTACTTC. Residues: CASSLRGSENIQYF. The gene calls are TRBV11-3 and TRBJ2-4; the match to TRBD1 covers 7 bases. This CDR3 spans 14 amino acids. Germline values: CDR1 SGHNT, CDR2 YENEEA. V was pared by 5 bases and J by 5 bases, with 6 bases of the junction left unmatched. Full variable domain (missing parts from reference TRBV11-3 and TRBJ2-4): EAGVVQSPRYKIIEKKQPVAFWCNPISGHNTLYWYLQNLGQGPELLIRYENEEAVDDSQLPKDRFSAERLKGVDSTLKIQPAELGDSAVYLCASSLRGSENIQYFGAGTRLSVL.

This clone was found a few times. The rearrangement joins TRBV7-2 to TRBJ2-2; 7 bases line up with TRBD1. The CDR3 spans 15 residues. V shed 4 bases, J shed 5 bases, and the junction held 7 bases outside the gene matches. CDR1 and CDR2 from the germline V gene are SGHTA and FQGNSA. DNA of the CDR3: TGTGCCAGCAGCTCCGGGACAGTTCAAACCGGGGAGCTGTTTTTT. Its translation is CASSSGTVQTGELFF.

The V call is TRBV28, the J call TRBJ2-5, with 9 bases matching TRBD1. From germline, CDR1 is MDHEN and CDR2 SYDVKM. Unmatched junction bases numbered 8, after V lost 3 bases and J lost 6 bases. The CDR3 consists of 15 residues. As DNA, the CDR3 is TGTGCCAGCAGTTTGTTGGGACAGGGCCTAAAGACCCAGTACTTC. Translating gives CASSLLGQGLKTQYF.

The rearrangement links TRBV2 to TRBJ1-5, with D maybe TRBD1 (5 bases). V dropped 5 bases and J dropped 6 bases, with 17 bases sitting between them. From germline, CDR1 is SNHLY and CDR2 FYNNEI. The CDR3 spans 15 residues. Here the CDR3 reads CASSLISGGFQPQHF. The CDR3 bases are TGTGCCAGCAGTCTTATTTCTGGGGGGTTTCAGCCCCAGCATTTT.

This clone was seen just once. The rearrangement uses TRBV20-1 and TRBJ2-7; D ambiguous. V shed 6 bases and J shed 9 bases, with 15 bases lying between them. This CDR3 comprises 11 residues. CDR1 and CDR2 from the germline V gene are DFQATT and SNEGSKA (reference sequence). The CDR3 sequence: CSARGPPSQYF. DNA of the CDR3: TGCAGTGCCCGCGGTCCACCCTCGCAGTACTTC.

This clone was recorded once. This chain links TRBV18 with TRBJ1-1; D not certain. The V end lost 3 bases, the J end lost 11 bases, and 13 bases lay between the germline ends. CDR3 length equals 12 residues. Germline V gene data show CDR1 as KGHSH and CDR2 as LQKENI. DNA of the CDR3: TGTGCCAGCTCACCGGACCGAGACTATGCTTTCTTT. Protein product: CASSPDRDYAFF.

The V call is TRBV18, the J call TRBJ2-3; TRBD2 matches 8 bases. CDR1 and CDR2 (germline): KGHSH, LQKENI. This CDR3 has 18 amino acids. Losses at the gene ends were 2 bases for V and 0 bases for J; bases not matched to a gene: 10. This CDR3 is CASSPMKSLAGSTDTQYF. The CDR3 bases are TGTGCCAGCTCACCAATGAAATCGTTAGCGGGGAGCACAGATACGCAGTATTTT.

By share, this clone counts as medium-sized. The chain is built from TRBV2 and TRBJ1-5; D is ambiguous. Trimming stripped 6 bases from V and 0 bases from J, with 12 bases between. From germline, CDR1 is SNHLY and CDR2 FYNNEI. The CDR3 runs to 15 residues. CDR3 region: CASSRDLGSNQPQHF. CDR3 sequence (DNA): TGTGCCAGCAGCCGGGATCTCGGTAGCAATCAGCCCCAGCATTTT.

CDR3 bases: TGTGCCAGCACCGGGACTAGCGGGGGGGATACGCAGTATTTT. It codes for CASTGTSGGDTQYF. The rearrangement uses TRBV4-2 and TRBJ2-3; the match to TRBD2 covers 15 bases. The CDR3 is 14 residues long. V lost 7 bases to trimming and J lost 6 bases; unmatched junction nucleotides: 2. Germline V lookup: CDR1 LGHNA, CDR2 YNFKEQ.

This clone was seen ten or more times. The CDR3 nucleotides read TGTGCCAGCAGCCCCTCAAACAAGCGCACCGGGGAGCTGTTTTTT. Protein product: CASSPSNKRTGELFF. This sequence joins TRBV7-6 and TRBJ2-2; D is ambiguous. Germline CDR1 and CDR2: SGHVS and FNYEAQ. Trimming stripped 5 bases from V and 4 bases from J, with 14 bases between. The CDR3 has 15 amino acids.

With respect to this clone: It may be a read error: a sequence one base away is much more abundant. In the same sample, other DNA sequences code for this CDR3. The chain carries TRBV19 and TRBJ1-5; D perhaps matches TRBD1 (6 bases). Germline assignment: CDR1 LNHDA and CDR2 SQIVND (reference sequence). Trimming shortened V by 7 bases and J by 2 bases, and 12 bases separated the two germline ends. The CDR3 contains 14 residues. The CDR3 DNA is TGTGCCAGTACCTCGGACAGTCGCAATCAGCCCCAGCATTTT. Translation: CASTSDSRNQPQHF.

This CDR3 reads CASSLSGAQGYEQYF. CDR3 DNA: TGTGCCAGCAGCCTCTCCGGGGCACAGGGGTACGAGCAGTACTTC. The genes are TRBV14 and TRBJ2-7; 7 bases fit TRBD1. V was pared by 4 bases and J by 4 bases, with 10 bases of the junction left unmatched. The CDR3 has 15 residues. Looked up from germline, CDR1 is SGHDN and CDR2 is FVKESK.

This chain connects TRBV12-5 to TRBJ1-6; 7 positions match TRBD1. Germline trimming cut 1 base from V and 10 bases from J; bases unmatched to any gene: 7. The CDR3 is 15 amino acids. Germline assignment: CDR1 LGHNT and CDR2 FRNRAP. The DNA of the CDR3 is TGTGCTAGTGGTTTGGGAGGGGGCGCTTACTCACCCCTCCACTTT. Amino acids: CASGLGGGAYSPLHF.

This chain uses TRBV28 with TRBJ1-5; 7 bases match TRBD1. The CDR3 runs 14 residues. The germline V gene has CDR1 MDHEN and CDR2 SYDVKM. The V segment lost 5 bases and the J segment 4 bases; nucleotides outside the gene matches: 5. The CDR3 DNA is TGTGCCAGCAGTCCGGGACAGCTGAATCAGCCCCAGCATTTT. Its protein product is CASSPGQLNQPQHF.

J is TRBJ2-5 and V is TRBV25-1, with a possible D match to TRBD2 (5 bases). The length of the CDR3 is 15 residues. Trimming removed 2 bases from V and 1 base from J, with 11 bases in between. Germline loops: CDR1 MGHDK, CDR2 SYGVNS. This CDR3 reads CASSEGGRTQETQYF. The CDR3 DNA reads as TGTGCCAGCAGTGAAGGAGGCAGGACCCAAGAGACCCAGTACTTC.

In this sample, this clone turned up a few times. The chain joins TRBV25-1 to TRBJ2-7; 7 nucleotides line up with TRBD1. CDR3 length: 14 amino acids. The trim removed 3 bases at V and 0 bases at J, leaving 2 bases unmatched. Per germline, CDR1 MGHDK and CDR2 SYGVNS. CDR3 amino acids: CASSEGQSSYEQYF. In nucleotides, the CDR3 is TGTGCCAGCAGTGAGGGACAGAGCTCCTACGAGCAGTACTTC.

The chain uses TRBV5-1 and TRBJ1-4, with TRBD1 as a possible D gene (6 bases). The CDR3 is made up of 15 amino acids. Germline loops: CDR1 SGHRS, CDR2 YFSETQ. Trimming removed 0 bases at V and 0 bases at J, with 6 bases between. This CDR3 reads CASSLAGATNEKLFF. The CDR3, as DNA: TGCGCCAGCAGCTTGGCAGGGGCAACTAATGAAAAACTGTTTTTT.

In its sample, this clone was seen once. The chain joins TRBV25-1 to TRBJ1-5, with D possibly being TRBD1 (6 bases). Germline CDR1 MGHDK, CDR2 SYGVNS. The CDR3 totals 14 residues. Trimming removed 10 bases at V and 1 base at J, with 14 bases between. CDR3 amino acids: CATLQGSSNQPQHF. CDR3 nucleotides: TGTGCCACCCTACAGGGTTCCAGCAATCAGCCCCAGCATTTT.

This chain's CDR3 is CASRRGGDEKLFF. CDR3 in DNA: TGTGCCAGTAGGAGAGGGGGTGATGAAAAACTGTTTTTT. The gene calls are TRBV19 and TRBJ1-4, with D possibly TRBD1 on 6 matching bases. Germline V lookup: CDR1 LNHDA, CDR2 SQIVND (reference sequence). With 6 bases removed from V and 6 bases from J, the gap between germline ends came to 11 bases. CDR3 length: 13 amino acids.